This T cell receptor beta chain was identified in a study of lymphopenia after photon versus proton radiotherapy. Measured with immunoSEQ multiplex PCR; TCRdb has only the in-frame clones, and not every one. The sample lists some 170,000 clones; about 85% were seen once. A single count supports this clone. V was clipped by 0 bases and J by 4 bases; unmatched bases: 8. The CDR3 totals 16 residues. The germline V gene encodes CDR1 SGHRS and CDR2 YFSETQ. The origin of this receptor is a man over 45 with gastric cancer. The sample consisted of peripheral blood, taken from a patient treated with photon-based radiotherapy. The V gene is TRBV5-1, the J gene TRBJ2-7; 9 nucleotides agree with TRBD1. The CDR3 spells CASSLEGTGPKYEQYF. The CDR3 DNA is TGCGCCAGCAGCTTGGAGGGGACAGGGCCAAAGTACGAGCAGTACTTC.